This is a list of T cell receptor beta chains from one sample in a study of identical twins. TCRdb re-analysed the 5' RACE reads in MiXCR, keeping a single row per CDR3 protein. The repertoire holds 640,000 or so distinct CDR3 sequences, with around 6.1% as singletons. The sequencing input was naive T cells sorted from blood. The source is a man between 18 and 29 years old in good health. Each CDR3 is given with its conserved first and last residue. D genes are given only for firm matches. Expanded clones are given a class, and other clones once, few, many or no size at all.

TRBV5-6	TRBJ2-1	many	TRBD2	CASRKTSGRLDEQFF	TGTGCCAGCAGGAAAACTAGCGGGAGATTGGATGAGCAGTTCTTC
TRBV5-5	TRBJ2-1	many	TRBD1	CASSWDSYNEQFF	TGTGCCAGCAGCTGGGACAGCTACAATGAGCAGTTCTTC
TRBV12-3/TRBV12-4	TRBJ2-7	many	-	CASRRPLLIYEQYF	TGTGCCAGCAGGAGGCCGCTACTGATCTACGAGCAGTACTTC
TRBV24-1	TRBJ1-1	many	TRBD1	CATSDAPGQGFTEAFF	TGTGCCACCAGTGACGCTCCGGGACAGGGTTTCACTGAAGCTTTCTTT
TRBV27	TRBJ2-7	many	TRBD1	CASSLMAGGSYEQYF	TGTGCCAGCAGTTTAATGGCAGGGGGCTCCTACGAGCAGTACTTC
TRBV7-2	TRBJ1-5	-	-	CASSFGPPQPQHF	TGTGCCAGCAGCTTCGGGCCACCGCAGCCCCAGCATTTT
TRBV20-1	TRBJ2-2	few	-	CSAIPGSAGELFF	TGCAGTGCTATTCCGGGGTCGGCCGGGGAGCTGTTTTTT
TRBV5-1	TRBJ1-1	-	-	CASSPVSAVPEAFF	TGCGCCAGCAGCCCAGTCTCCGCTGTCCCTGAAGCTTTCTTT
TRBV7-2	TRBJ2-3	many	-	CASSLAGAHSDTQYF	TGTGCCAGCAGCTTAGCAGGGGCTCATTCGGATACGCAGTATTTT
TRBV7-9	TRBJ2-7	many	-	CASSSDRMSSYEQYF	TGTGCCAGCAGCAGTGACCGAATGAGCTCCTACGAGCAGTACTTC
TRBV7-2	TRBJ2-1	many	-	CASSFSGGSSYNEQFF	TGTGCCAGCAGTTTTAGTGGGGGATCCTCCTACAATGAGCAGTTCTTC